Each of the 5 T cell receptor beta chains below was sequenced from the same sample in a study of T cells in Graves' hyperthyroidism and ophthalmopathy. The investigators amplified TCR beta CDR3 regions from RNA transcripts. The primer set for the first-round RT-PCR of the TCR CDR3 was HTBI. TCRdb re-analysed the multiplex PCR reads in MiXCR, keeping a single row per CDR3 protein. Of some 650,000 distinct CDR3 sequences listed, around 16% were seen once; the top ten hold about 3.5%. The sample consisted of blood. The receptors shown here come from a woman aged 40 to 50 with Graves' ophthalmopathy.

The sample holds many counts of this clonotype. CDR3 coding DNA: TGCGCCAGCAGCTTGGACAGCGGGAGGAAGTACGAGCAGTACTTC. It encodes CASSLDSGRKYEQYF. This chain links TRBV5-1 with TRBJ2-7, with TRBD2 identical over 9 bases. The germline V gene has CDR1 SGHRS and CDR2 YFSETQ. The CDR3 is 15 residues long. Trimming cost V 0 bases and J 4 bases; bases outside gene matches: 5.

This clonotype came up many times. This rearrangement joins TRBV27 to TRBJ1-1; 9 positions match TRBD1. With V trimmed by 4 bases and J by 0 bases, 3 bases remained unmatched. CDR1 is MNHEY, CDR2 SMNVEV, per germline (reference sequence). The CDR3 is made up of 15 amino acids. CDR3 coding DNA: TGTGCCAGCAGTTACAGGGGGCGAATGAACACTGAAGCTTTCTTT. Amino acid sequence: CASSYRGRMNTEAFF.

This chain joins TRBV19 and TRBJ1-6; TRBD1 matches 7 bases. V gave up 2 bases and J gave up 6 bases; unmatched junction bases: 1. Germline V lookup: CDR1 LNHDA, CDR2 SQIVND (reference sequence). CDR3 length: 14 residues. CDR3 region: CASSIQGVNSPLHF. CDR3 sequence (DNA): TGTGCCAGTAGTATACAGGGGGTTAATTCACCCCTCCACTTT.

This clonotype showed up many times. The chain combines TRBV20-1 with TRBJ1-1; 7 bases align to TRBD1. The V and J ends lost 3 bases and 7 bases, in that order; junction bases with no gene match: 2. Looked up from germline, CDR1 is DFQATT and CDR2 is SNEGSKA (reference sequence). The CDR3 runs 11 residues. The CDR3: CSASWDSEAFF. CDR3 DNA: TGCAGTGCTAGTTGGGACAGTGAAGCTTTCTTT.

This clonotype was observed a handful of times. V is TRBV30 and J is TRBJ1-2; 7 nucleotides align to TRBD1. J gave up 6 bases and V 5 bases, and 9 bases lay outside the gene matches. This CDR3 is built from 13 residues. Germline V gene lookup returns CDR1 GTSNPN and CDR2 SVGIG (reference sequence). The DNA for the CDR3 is TGTGCCTGGTCCACCGGGACAGTAGATGGCTACACCTTC. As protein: CAWSTGTVDGYTF.